These 7 T cell receptor beta chains came from one sample sequenced in a study of blood T cell repertoires in COVID-19. Some clones are missing from TCRdb's copy, which holds only in-frame ones; the method was immunoSEQ multiplex PCR. The table has approximately 170,000 clones, roughly 85% seen once; the top ten hold roughly 2%. Sequencing used peripheral blood. All receptors derive from a woman older than 75 with acute or convalescent COVID-19.

This clone has ten or more counts. The J gene is TRBJ1-1, the V gene TRBV7-8; D is possibly TRBD1 (6 bases). Germline V gene data show CDR1 as SGHVS and CDR2 as FQNEAQ. Trimming removed 5 bases from V and 8 bases from J, with 18 bases in between. The CDR3 contains 14 residues. CDR3 bases: TGTGCCAGCAGCCCCCGAGGGGGAGAGAGGGAAGCTTTCTTT. Translated: CASSPRGGEREAFF.

This clone was detected only a few times. The chain joins TRBV28 to TRBJ2-7, with a tentative D call TRBD1 (5 bases). Trimming took 6 bases from V and 3 from J, leaving 15 bases between them. CDR3 length equals 14 residues. Germline CDR1 and CDR2: MDHEN and SYDVKM. For the CDR3, the DNA is TGTGCCAGCAGCTCCGTAGACAGACGCTACGAGCAGTACTTC. It is translated as CASSSVDRRYEQYF.

Details on this clone: The sample contains more than one DNA sequence encoding this CDR3. V is TRBV18 and J is TRBJ1-5; TRBD1 might be the D (6 bases). CDR3 size: 13 residues. Per germline, CDR1 KGHSH and CDR2 LQKENI. Trimming shortened V by 4 bases and J by 5 bases, and 9 bases separated the two germline ends. The CDR3 DNA reads as TGTGCCAGCTCACAGGGGGGGGATCAGCCCCAGCATTTT. Amino acid sequence: CASSQGGDQPQHF.

This chain joins TRBV19 and TRBJ2-2, with D possibly being TRBD1 (5 bases). V dropped 6 bases and J dropped 2 bases, with 10 bases sitting between them. The CDR3 consists of 14 residues. Looked up from germline, CDR1 is LNHDA and CDR2 is SQIVND (reference sequence). The CDR3 here is CASSTGHNTGELFF. CDR3 sequence (DNA): TGTGCCAGTAGCACCGGACACAACACCGGGGAGCTGTTTTTT. Together with reference TRBV19 and TRBJ2-2, the CDR3 gives the full variable domain: DGGITQSPKYLFRKEGQNVTLSCEQNLNHDAMYWYRQDPGQGLRLIYYSQIVNDFQKGDIAEGYSVSREKKESFPLTVTSAQKNPTAFYLCASSTGHNTGELFFGEGSRLTVL.

The chain couples TRBV2 to TRBJ2-5, with D unresolved. The V end was cut by 1 base, the J end by 4 bases, with 4 bases between. The length of the CDR3 is 12 residues. Per the germline V gene, CDR1 is SNHLY and CDR2 is FYNNEI. This chain's CDR3 is CASSEVRETQYF. The CDR3 DNA follows: TGTGCCAGCAGTGAAGTGCGAGAGACCCAGTACTTC.

CDR3 sequence reads: CASRMTGYNNSPLHF. CDR3 coding DNA: TGTGCCAGTAGGATGACAGGGTACAATAATTCACCCCTCCACTTT. The chain links TRBV19 to TRBJ1-6; 7 bases match TRBD1. Losses at the gene ends were 6 bases for V and 5 bases for J; bases not matched to a gene: 7. The CDR3 has 15 residues. The germline gives CDR1 LNHDA, CDR2 SQIVND (reference sequence).

The chain has TRBV7-2 and TRBJ2-1; 7 nucleotides align to TRBD2. Germline loops: CDR1 SGHTA, CDR2 FQGNSA. The CDR3 extends over 14 amino acids. The junction had 11 bases not matched to a gene; V was cut back by 4 bases and J by 11 bases. The CDR3 sequence: CASSSRIAGGKQFF. In nucleotides, the CDR3 is TGTGCCAGCAGCTCGCGGATAGCGGGTGGTAAGCAGTTCTTC. Drawing the rest from reference TRBV7-2 and TRBJ2-1, the complete variable domain is GAGVSQSPSNKVTEKGKDVELRCDPISGHTALYWYRQSLGQGLEFLIYFQGNSAPDKSGLPSDRFSAERTGGSVSTLTIQRTQQEDSAVYLCASSSRIAGGKQFFGPGTRLTVL.